The 24 T cell receptor beta chains in this list originate from one sample, sequenced in a study of OX40 agonist ivuxolimab in advanced cancers. Here immunoSEQ multiplex PCR was the method, and the copy in TCRdb shows in-frame clones only, minus some. The sample carries some 47,000 clones, 75% to 85% recorded once. The material sequenced was CD4+ or CD8+ T cells sorted from blood, taken in a trial of the OX40 agonist ivuxolimab. These receptors were obtained from an adult with an advanced solid tumor such as melanoma, head and neck, liver or kidney cancer.

This clone was counted a single time. V is TRBV6-6 and J is TRBJ2-7; TRBD2 aligns across 9 bases. The CDR3 has 15 amino acids. With 4 bases clipped from V and 6 bases from J, the junction kept 10 bases outside the gene matches. Germline V gene data show CDR1 as MNHNY and CDR2 as SVGAGI (reference sequence). CDR3 region: CASSSVLAGSREQYF. The CDR3 nucleotides are TGTGCCAGCAGTTCTGTGCTAGCGGGATCTCGCGAGCAGTACTTC.

The V call is TRBV6-5, the J call TRBJ2-7, with a tentative D call TRBD2 (5 bases). Germline CDR1 is MNHEY and CDR2 is SVGAGI. This CDR3 region has 15 residues. Trimming stripped 0 bases from V and 3 bases from J, with 12 bases between. This CDR3 reads CASSYSRVAGYEQYF. CDR3 DNA: TGTGCCAGCAGTTACTCGAGGGTGGCAGGCTACGAGCAGTACTTC.

This clone has only a few counts. The chain joins TRBV18 to TRBJ1-4; the match to TRBD1 covers 10 bases. The CDR3 runs 14 residues. Germline CDR1 and CDR2: KGHSH and LQKENI. Losses at the gene ends were 5 bases for V and 8 bases for J; bases not matched to a gene: 5. The CDR3 here is CASSRTGGSEKLFF. The CDR3 region has the DNA TGTGCCAGCTCAAGGACAGGGGGGAGCGAAAAACTGTTTTTT.

The V gene is TRBV7-3, the J gene TRBJ2-1; possibly TRBD2 for D (6 bases). The CDR3 has 17 amino acids. CDR1 and CDR2 from the germline V gene are SGHTA and FQGTGA. V lost 4 bases to trimming and J lost 0 bases, with 16 bases between them. CDR3 protein: CASSSTSPSGSYNEQFF. The DNA for the CDR3 is TGTGCCAGCAGCTCGACTAGTCCGAGTGGCTCCTACAATGAGCAGTTCTTC.

This chain uses TRBV11-2 with TRBJ2-1, with 9 bases that match TRBD2. This CDR3 region has 15 residues. The germline gives CDR1 SGHAT, CDR2 FQNNGV. Unmatched junction bases numbered 6, after V lost 5 bases and J lost 4 bases. CDR3 region: CASSVLAGSYNEQFF. As DNA, the CDR3 is TGTGCCAGCAGCGTACTAGCGGGTAGTTACAATGAGCAGTTCTTC.

The chain joins TRBV7-9 to TRBJ1-5; D is possibly TRBD1 (5 bases). The CDR3 sequence is 14 residues long. The V gene lost 0 bases and the J gene lost 6 bases, with 9 bases spanning the gap. Germline CDR1 SEHNR, CDR2 FQNEAQ (reference sequence). For the CDR3, the DNA is TGTGCCAGCAGCTTAGCGGGCAGGGCTCAGCCCCAGCATTTT. It specifies CASSLAGRAQPQHF.

The V and J genes are TRBV29-1 and TRBJ2-1; tentative D call: TRBD1 (5 bases). Germline loops: CDR1 SQVTM, CDR2 ANQGSEA. The CDR3 runs to 12 residues. V shed 5 bases and J shed 10 bases, with 15 bases lying between them. DNA for the CDR3: TGCAGCGTTTTTTCAGGGTTGGAGGAGCAGTTCTTC. This encodes CSVFSGLEEQFF.

V and J are TRBV6-5 and TRBJ2-7, with D uncertain. The V and J ends lost 6 bases and 0 bases respectively, with 6 bases between them. Germline CDR1 reads MNHEY; CDR2 reads SVGAGI. The CDR3 sequence is 12 residues long. The CDR3 reads CASSPRSYEQYF. For the CDR3, the DNA is TGTGCCAGCAGCCCCCGCTCCTACGAGCAGTACTTC.

This clone was detected only once. The chain couples TRBV19 to TRBJ2-3; D might be TRBD2 (6 bases). Trimming took off 6 bases at V and 3 bases at J, with 19 bases between the two ends. Germline V gives CDR1 LNHDA, CDR2 SQIVND (reference sequence). The CDR3 covers 16 residues. CDR3 sequence: CASSPIFSGATDTQYF. The CDR3 nucleotides read TGTGCCAGTAGCCCAATTTTTAGCGGAGCTACAGATACGCAGTATTTT. Full variable domain (rest looked up from reference TRBV19 and TRBJ2-3): DGGITQSPKYLFRKEGQNVTLSCEQNLNHDAMYWYRQDPGQGLRLIYYSQIVNDFQKGDIAEGYSVSREKKESFPLTVTSAQKNPTAFYLCASSPIFSGATDTQYFGPGTRLTVL.

V usage is TRBV23-1 and J usage is TRBJ1-2; no clear D. TRBV23-1 is known as an ORF, though its function is uncertain. This CDR3 spans 14 amino acids. V was clipped by 0 bases and J by 7 bases, with 12 bases between them. In DNA form, the CDR3 reads TGCGCCAGCAGTCAATCCACCGGTTTTATTGGCTACACCTTC. Its protein product is CASSQSTGFIGYTF.

J is TRBJ2-7 and V is TRBV9; D may match TRBD1 or TRBD2 (5 bases each). The V end lost 2 bases, the J end lost 2 bases, and 11 bases lay between the germline ends. Germline V gene lookup returns CDR1 SGDLS and CDR2 YYNGEE. The CDR3 has 14 residues. DNA for the CDR3: TGTGCCAGCAGCGTCGGCCTGGGGGCCTACGAGCAGTACTTC. This sequence encodes CASSVGLGAYEQYF.

The chain joins TRBV19 to TRBJ1-1; 9 bases are a match to TRBD1. V was clipped by 5 bases and J by 3 bases; unmatched bases: 7. The germline CDR1 and CDR2 sequences are LNHDA and SQIVND (reference sequence). The CDR3 sequence is 15 residues long. CDR3 protein: CASSPLQGAHTEAFF. The CDR3 nucleotides are TGTGCCAGTAGTCCATTACAGGGGGCGCACACTGAAGCTTTCTTT.

This clone has a single count. The chain couples TRBV4-3 to TRBJ2-1; TRBD2 might be the D (6 bases). The CDR3 loop spans 17 amino acids. The V end lost 0 bases, the J end lost 3 bases, and 15 bases lay between the germline ends. Germline V gives CDR1 LGHNA, CDR2 YSLEER. The CDR3 reads CASSQDGPAGHYNEQFF. CDR3 nucleotides: TGCGCCAGCAGCCAAGACGGCCCAGCGGGCCACTACAATGAGCAGTTCTTC.

The chain couples TRBV7-9 to TRBJ1-6, with 7 positions matching TRBD1. Germline CDR1 and CDR2: SEHNR and FQNEAQ (reference sequence). The CDR3 has 16 residues. The V segment lost 5 bases and the J segment 4 bases; nucleotides outside the gene matches: 8. CDR3 residues: CASSLGQAVYNSPLHF. The CDR3 nucleotides are TGTGCCAGCAGCCTAGGACAGGCCGTTTATAATTCACCCCTCCACTTT.

This chain connects TRBV7-9 to TRBJ1-6, with unresolved D. V was cut by 1 base and J by 17 bases, with 12 bases left in between. This CDR3 contains 12 residues. Looked up from germline, CDR1 is SEHNR and CDR2 is FQNEAQ (reference sequence). In nucleotides, the CDR3 is TGTGCCAGCAGCTTAGACTATCCAAAAGTCCACTTT. Amino acids: CASSLDYPKVHF.

The J gene is TRBJ2-1, the V gene TRBV7-9; 9 bases fit TRBD2. V was clipped by 5 bases and J by 1 base; unmatched bases: 3. The CDR3 runs to 15 residues. Germline V gene lookup returns CDR1 SEHNR and CDR2 FQNEAQ (reference sequence). CDR3 nucleotide sequence: TGTGCCAGCAGCACACTAGCGGGTTCCTACAATGAGCAGTTCTTC. It is translated as CASSTLAGSYNEQFF.

The chain uses TRBV19 and TRBJ1-1, with a tentative D call TRBD1 (5 bases). The CDR3 length is 14 residues. Deletions cut 6 bases from V and 1 base from J, with 12 bases between. Germline V gives CDR1 LNHDA, CDR2 SQIVND (reference sequence). CDR3 in DNA: TGTGCCAGTAGCAAGTTCGACAGGAACACTGAAGCTTTCTTT. Translated: CASSKFDRNTEAFF.

This chain uses TRBV10-3 with TRBJ2-7; 7 nucleotides align to TRBD1. The CDR3 runs 14 residues. J gave up 3 bases and V 5 bases, and 7 bases lay outside the gene matches. CDR1 and CDR2 from the germline V gene are ENHRY and SYGVKD. The CDR3 DNA follows: TGTGCCATCAGTTCCGGGACAGCGATCTACGAGCAGTACTTC. It encodes CAISSGTAIYEQYF.

The chain recombines TRBV7-3 with TRBJ1-1, with 7 nucleotides matching TRBD1. This CDR3 is built from 15 residues. Trimming cost V 3 bases and J 2 bases; bases outside gene matches: 6. Germline CDR1 reads SGHTA; CDR2 reads FQGTGA. The DNA of the CDR3 is TGTGCCAGCAGCTTGACAGGGATGGGAAACACTGAAGCTTTCTTT. Translating it yields CASSLTGMGNTEAFF.

Here the CDR3 reads CASSLLQGEDTEAFF. The DNA of the CDR3 is TGTGCCAGCAGCTTACTTCAGGGGGAAGACACTGAAGCTTTCTTT. The rearrangement uses TRBV7-6 and TRBJ1-1, with TRBD1 identical over 7 bases. CDR1 SGHVS and CDR2 FNYEAQ come from the germline V gene. CDR3 length: 15 amino acids. After removal of 2 bases from V and 3 bases from J, the junction contained 6 bases not matched to a gene.

The chain carries TRBV5-1 and TRBJ1-1; D is perhaps TRBD1 (6 bases). This CDR3 is 15 amino acids long. Germline V CDR1 and CDR2: SGHRS, YFSETQ. Trimming pared 0 bases from V and 4 bases from J, leaving 13 bases between. The CDR3 DNA sequence: TGCGCCAGCAGCTTGGCCCTCCGGGGGGCCACTGAAGCTTTCTTT. Its protein is CASSLALRGATEAFF.

V gene TRBV7-2 combines with J gene TRBJ1-1; D perhaps matches TRBD1 (5 bases). Germline CDR1 and CDR2: SGHTA and FQGNSA. Trimming took 5 bases from V and 4 from J, leaving 17 bases between them. The CDR3 has 15 residues. CDR3 sequence reads: CASSTSGRGGTEAFF. CDR3 DNA: TGTGCCAGCAGCACTAGCGGTCGGGGGGGCACTGAAGCTTTCTTT.

The chain combines TRBV29-1 with TRBJ2-7; 7 nucleotides line up with TRBD1. CDR3 length: 10 residues. From germline, CDR1 is SQVTM and CDR2 ANQGSEA. The V gene end was trimmed by 1 base and the J gene end by 12 bases; junction bases not matched to a gene: 3. CDR3: CSVEADRRYF. The DNA for the CDR3 is TGCAGCGTTGAAGCGGACAGGCGGTACTTC.

CDR3 sequence reads: CASSQDGLAVETQYF. As DNA, the CDR3 is TGCGCCAGCAGCCAAGATGGACTAGCCGTAGAGACCCAGTACTTC. The chain combines TRBV4-3 with TRBJ2-5, with 8 bases lining up with TRBD2. Unmatched junction bases numbered 4, after V lost 0 bases and J lost 4 bases. This CDR3 spans 15 amino acids. The V gene's germline CDR1 is LGHNA and CDR2 YSLEER.